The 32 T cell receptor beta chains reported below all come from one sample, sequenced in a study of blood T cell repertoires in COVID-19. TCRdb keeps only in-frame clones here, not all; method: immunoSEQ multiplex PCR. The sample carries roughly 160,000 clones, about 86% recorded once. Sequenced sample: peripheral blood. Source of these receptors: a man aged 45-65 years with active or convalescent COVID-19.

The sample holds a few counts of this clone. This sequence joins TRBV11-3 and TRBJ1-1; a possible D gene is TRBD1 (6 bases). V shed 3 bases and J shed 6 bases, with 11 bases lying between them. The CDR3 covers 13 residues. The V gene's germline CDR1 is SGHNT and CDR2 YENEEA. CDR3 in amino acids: CASSFNRAAEAFF. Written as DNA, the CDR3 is TGTGCCAGCAGCTTCAACAGGGCGGCTGAAGCTTTCTTT.

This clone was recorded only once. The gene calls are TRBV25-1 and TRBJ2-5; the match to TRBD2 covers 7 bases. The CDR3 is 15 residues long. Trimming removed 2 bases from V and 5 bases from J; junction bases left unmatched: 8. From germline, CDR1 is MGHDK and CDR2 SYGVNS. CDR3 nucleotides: TGTGCCAGCAGTGAACGGTCGGGAGGAGGGGAGACCCAGTACTTC. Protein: CASSERSGGGETQYF.

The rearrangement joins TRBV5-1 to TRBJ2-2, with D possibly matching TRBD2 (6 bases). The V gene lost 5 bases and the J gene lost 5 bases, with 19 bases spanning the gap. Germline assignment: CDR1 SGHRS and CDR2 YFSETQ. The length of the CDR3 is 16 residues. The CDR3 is CASRMGGTLRTGELFF. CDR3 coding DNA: TGCGCCAGCAGGATGGGCGGGACTTTGAGAACCGGGGAGCTGTTTTTT.

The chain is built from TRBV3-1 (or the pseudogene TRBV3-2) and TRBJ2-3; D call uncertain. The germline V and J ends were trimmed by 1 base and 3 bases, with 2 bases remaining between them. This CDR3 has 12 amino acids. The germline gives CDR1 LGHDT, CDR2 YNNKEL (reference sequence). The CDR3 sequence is CASSQATDTQYF. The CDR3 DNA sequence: TGTGCCAGCAGCCAAGCAACAGATACGCAGTATTTT.

The CDR3 reads CASNKQGAHEKLFF. The CDR3 region has the DNA TGTGCCAGCAATAAACAGGGGGCGCACGAAAAACTGTTTTTT. This chain connects TRBV6-5 to TRBJ1-4; 9 bases line up with TRBD1. Germline V CDR1 and CDR2: MNHEY, SVGAGI. The CDR3 runs to 14 residues. J lost 8 bases, V lost 7 bases, and 8 bases had no gene match.

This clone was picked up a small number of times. CDR3: CASSSGQGASEQYF. Here the CDR3 DNA reads TGTGCCAGCAGTTCCGGACAGGGGGCTTCCGAGCAGTACTTC. The gene calls are TRBV7-6 and TRBJ2-7; 11 bases are shared with TRBD1. The junction had 7 bases not matched to a gene; V was cut back by 6 bases and J by 6 bases. The CDR3 sequence is 14 residues long. The germline gives CDR1 SGHVS, CDR2 FNYEAQ.

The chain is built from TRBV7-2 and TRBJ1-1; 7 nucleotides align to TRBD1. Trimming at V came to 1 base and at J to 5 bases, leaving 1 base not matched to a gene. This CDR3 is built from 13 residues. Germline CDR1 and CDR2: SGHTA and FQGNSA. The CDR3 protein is CASSLDRGTEAFF. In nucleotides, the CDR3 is TGTGCCAGCAGCTTAGACAGGGGAACTGAAGCTTTCTTT.

CDR3 DNA sequence: TGCGCCAGCAGCTTTCGGCAGGCGAGCTCCTACAATGAGCAGTTCTTC. This sequence encodes CASSFRQASSYNEQFF. V usage is TRBV5-1 and J usage is TRBJ2-1; no clear D gene. Germline V gene sequence: CDR1 SGHRS, CDR2 YFSETQ. The V and J ends lost 2 bases and 0 bases respectively, with 12 bases between them. The CDR3 covers 16 residues. Full variable domain (missing parts from reference TRBV5-1 and TRBJ2-1): KAGVTQTPRYLIKTRGQQVTLSCSPISGHRSVSWYQQTPGQGLQFLFEYFSETQRNKGNFPGRFSGRQFSNSRSEMNVSTLELGDSALYLCASSFRQASSYNEQFFGPGTRLTVL.

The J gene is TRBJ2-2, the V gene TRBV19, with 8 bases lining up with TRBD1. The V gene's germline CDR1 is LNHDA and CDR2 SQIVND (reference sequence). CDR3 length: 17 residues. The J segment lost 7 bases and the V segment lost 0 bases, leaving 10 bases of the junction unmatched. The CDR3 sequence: CASSIDYRGLRVGELFF. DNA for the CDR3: TGTGCCAGTAGTATAGATTACAGGGGGTTAAGGGTCGGGGAGCTGTTTTTT. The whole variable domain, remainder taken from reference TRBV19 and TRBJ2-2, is DGGITQSPKYLFRKEGQNVTLSCEQNLNHDAMYWYRQDPGQGLRLIYYSQIVNDFQKGDIAEGYSVSREKKESFPLTVTSAQKNPTAFYLCASSIDYRGLRVGELFFGEGSRLTVL.

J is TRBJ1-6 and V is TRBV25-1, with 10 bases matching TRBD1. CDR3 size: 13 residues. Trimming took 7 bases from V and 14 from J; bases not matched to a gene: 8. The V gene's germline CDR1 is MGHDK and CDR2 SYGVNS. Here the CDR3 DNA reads TGTGCCAGCAATCGGGACAGGGGATCGGCCCTCCACTTT. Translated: CASNRDRGSALHF. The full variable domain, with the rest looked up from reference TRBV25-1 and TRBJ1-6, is EADIYQTPRYLVIGTGKKITLECSQTMGHDKMYWYQQDPGMELHLIHYSYGVNSTEKGDLSSESTVSRIRTEHFPLTLESARPSHTSQYLCASNRDRGSALHFGNGTRLTVT.

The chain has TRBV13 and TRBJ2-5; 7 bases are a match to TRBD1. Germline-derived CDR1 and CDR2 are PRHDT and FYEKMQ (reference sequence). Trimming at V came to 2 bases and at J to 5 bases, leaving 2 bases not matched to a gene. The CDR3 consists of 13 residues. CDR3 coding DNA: TGTGCCAGCAGCTTATACAGGGGTGAGACCCAGTACTTC. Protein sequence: CASSLYRGETQYF.

For the CDR3, the DNA is TGCGCCAGCAGCCCCCCATCCTCCGCGGGAGTGGTAGAGCAGTACTTC. It is translated as CASSPPSSAGVVEQYF. The chain recombines TRBV4-1 with TRBJ2-7; TRBD2 matches 7 bases. V was clipped by 4 bases and J by 7 bases; unmatched bases: 16. Germline CDR1 is MGHRA and CDR2 is YSYEKL. This CDR3 spans 16 amino acids.

This chain's CDR3 is CASSPTGSRKDTEAFF. The CDR3 DNA follows: TGTGCCAGCAGCCCTACCGGGTCCCGGAAGGACACTGAAGCTTTCTTT. The V gene is TRBV13, the J gene TRBJ1-1; D is undetermined. V was trimmed by 5 bases and J by 3 bases, leaving 19 bases between them. Germline V lookup: CDR1 PRHDT, CDR2 FYEKMQ (reference sequence). The length of the CDR3 is 16 residues. Supplemented by reference TRBV13 and TRBJ1-1, the full variable domain reads AAGVIQSPRHLIKEKRETATLKCYPIPRHDTVYWYQQGPGQDPQFLISFYEKMQSDKGSIPDRFSAQQFSDYHSELNMSSLELGDSALYFCASSPTGSRKDTEAFFGQGTRLTVV.

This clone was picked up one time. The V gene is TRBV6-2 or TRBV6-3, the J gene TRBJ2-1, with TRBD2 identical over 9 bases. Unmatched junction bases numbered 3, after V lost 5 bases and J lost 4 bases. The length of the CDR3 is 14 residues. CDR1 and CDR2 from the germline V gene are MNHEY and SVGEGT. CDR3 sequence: CASSLAGPYNEQFF. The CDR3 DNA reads TGTGCCAGCAGTCTAGCGGGGCCATACAATGAGCAGTTCTTC.

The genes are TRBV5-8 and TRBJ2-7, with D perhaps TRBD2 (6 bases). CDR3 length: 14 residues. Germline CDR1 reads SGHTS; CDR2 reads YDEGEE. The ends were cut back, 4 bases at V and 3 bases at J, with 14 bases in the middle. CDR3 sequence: CASSLRVAVYEQYF. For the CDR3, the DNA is TGTGCCAGCAGCCTTAGGGTAGCGGTCTACGAGCAGTACTTC.

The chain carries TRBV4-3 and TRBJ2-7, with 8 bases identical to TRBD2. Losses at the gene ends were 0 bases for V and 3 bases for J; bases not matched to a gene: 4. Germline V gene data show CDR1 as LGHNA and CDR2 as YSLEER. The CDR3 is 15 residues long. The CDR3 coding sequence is TGCGCCAGCAGCCAAGATTACGGGAGGGACTACGAGCAGTACTTC. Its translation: CASSQDYGRDYEQYF.

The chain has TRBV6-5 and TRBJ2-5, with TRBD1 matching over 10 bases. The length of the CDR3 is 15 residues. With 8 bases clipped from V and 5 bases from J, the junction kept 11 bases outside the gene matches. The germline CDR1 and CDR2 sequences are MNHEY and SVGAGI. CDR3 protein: CASSRSGQGIETQYF. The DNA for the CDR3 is TGTGCCAGCTCCCGGTCGGGACAGGGGATTGAGACCCAGTACTTC.

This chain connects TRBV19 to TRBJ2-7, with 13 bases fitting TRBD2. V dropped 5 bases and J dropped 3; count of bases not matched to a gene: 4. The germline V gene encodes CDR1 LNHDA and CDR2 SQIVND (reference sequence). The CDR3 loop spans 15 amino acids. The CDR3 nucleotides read TGTGCCAGTAGTCCCGGACTAGCGGGAGTCTACGAGCAGTACTTC. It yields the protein CASSPGLAGVYEQYF.

This CDR3 reads CASSLAGGLQETQYF. The CDR3 nucleotides are TGTGCCAGCAGCTTAGCGGGAGGACTCCAAGAGACCCAGTACTTC. V is TRBV11-2 and J is TRBJ2-5, with 7 bases identical to TRBD2. With 1 base clipped from V and 1 base from J, the junction kept 3 bases outside the gene matches. The CDR3 spans 15 residues. Germline values: CDR1 SGHAT, CDR2 FQNNGV.

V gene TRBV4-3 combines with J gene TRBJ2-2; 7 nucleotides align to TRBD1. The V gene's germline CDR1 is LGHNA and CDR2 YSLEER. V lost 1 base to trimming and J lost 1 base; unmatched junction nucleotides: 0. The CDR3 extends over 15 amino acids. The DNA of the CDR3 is TGCGCCAGCAGCCAAGGGACAGGGAACACCGGGGAGCTGTTTTTT. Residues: CASSQGTGNTGELFF.

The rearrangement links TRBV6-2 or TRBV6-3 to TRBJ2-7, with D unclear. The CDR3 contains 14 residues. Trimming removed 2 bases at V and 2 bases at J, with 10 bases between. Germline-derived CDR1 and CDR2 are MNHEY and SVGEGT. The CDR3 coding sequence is TGTGCCAGCAGTTACACAGCACAGACCTACGAGCAGTACTTC. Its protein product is CASSYTAQTYEQYF.

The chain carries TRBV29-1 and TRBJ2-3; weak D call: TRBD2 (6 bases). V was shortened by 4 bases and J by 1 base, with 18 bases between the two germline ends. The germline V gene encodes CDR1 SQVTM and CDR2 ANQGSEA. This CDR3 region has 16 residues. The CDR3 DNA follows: TGCAGCGTTGGGACTATGCGGGGACTGGGCACAGATACGCAGTATTTT. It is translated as CSVGTMRGLGTDTQYF.

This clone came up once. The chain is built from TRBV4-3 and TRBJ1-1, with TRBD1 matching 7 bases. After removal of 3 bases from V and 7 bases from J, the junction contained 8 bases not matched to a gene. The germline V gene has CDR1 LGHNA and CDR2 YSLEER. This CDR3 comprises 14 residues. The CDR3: CASSQEPGQVEAFF. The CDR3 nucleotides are TGCGCCAGCAGCCAGGAACCCGGACAGGTTGAAGCTTTCTTT.

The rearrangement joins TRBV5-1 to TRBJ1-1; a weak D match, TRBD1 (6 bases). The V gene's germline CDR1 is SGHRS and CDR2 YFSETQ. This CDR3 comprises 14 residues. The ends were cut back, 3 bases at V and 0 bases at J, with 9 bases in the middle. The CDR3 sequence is CASSSTGMNTEAFF. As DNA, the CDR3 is TGCGCCAGCAGCTCTACAGGGATGAACACTGAAGCTTTCTTT.

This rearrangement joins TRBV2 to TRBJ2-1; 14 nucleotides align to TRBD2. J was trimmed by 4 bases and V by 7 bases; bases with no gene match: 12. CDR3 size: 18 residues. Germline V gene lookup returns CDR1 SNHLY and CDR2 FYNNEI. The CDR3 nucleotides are TGTGCCAGCAAGTCGACTAGCGGGAGGGGGTCGTCATACAATGAGCAGTTCTTC. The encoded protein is CASKSTSGRGSSYNEQFF.

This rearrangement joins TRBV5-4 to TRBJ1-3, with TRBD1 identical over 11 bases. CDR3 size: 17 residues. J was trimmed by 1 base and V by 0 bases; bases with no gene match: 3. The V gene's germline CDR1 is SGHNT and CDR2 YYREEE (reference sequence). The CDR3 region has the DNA TGTGCCAGCAGCTTGGTTGGACAGGGGGCGTCTGGAAACACCATATATTTT. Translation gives CASSLVGQGASGNTIYF.

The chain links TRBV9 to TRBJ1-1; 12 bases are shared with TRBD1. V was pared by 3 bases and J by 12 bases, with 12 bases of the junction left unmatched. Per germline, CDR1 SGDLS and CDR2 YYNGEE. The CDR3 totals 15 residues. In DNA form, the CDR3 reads TGTGCCAGCAGCGAGGAACCGGGACAGGGGGCTAGAACTTTCTTT. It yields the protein CASSEEPGQGARTFF.

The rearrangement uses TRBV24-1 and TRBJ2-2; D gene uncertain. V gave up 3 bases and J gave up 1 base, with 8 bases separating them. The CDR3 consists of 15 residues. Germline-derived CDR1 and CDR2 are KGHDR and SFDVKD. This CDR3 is CATSDPLLNTGELFF. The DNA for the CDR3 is TGTGCCACCAGTGATCCTCTACTGAACACCGGGGAGCTGTTTTTT.

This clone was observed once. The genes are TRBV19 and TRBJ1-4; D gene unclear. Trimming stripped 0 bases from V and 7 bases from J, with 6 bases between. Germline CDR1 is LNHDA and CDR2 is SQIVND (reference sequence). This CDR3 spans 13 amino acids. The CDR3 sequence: CASSIDSGEKLFF. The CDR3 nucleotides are TGTGCCAGTAGTATAGATTCAGGTGAAAAACTGTTTTTT. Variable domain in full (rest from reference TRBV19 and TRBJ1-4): DGGITQSPKYLFRKEGQNVTLSCEQNLNHDAMYWYRQDPGQGLRLIYYSQIVNDFQKGDIAEGYSVSREKKESFPLTVTSAQKNPTAFYLCASSIDSGEKLFFGSGTQLSVL.

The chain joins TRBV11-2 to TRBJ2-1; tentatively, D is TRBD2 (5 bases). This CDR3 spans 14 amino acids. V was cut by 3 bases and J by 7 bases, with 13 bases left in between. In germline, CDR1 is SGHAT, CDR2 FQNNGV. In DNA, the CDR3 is TGTGCCAGCAGCTTGCTGGACTGGACTAATGAGCAGTTCTTC. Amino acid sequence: CASSLLDWTNEQFF.

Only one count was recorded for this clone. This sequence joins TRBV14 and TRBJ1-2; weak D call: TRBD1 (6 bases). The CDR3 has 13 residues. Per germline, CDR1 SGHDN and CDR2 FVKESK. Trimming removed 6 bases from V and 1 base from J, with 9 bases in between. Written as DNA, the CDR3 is TGTGCCAGCAGTACAGGGCTTAACTATGGCTACACCTTC. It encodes CASSTGLNYGYTF.

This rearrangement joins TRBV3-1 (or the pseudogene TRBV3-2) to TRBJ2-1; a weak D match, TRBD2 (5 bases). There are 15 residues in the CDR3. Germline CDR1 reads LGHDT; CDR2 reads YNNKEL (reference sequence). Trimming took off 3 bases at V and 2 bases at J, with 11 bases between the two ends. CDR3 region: CASSHLAATYNEQFF. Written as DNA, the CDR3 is TGTGCCAGCAGCCACCTAGCTGCTACCTACAATGAGCAGTTCTTC.